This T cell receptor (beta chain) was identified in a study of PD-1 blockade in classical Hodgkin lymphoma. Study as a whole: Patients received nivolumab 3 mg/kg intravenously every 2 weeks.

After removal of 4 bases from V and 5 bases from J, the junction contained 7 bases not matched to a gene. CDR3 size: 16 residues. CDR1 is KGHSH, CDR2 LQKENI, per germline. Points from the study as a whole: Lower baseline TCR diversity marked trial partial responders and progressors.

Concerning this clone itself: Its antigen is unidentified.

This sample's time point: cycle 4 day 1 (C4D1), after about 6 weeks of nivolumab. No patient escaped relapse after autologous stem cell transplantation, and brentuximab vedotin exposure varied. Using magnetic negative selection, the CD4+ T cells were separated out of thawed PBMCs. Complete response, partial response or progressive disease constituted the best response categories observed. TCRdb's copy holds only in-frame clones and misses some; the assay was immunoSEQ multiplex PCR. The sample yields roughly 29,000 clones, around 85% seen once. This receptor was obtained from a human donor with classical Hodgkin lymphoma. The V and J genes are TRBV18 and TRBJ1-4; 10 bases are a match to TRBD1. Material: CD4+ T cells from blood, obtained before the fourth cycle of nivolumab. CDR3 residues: CASSRGQGRSNEKLFF. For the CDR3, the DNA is TGTGCCAGCTCACGGGGACAGGGGCGTTCCAATGAAAAACTGTTTTTT.